This TCR beta chain is drawn from a study of T cell repertoires in cytomegalovirus infection. Looking at the study overall: Well-studied HLA-B-restricted epitopes and recently identified HLA-C-restricted epitopes of CMV were both used in the study. Shared public TCR beta signatures pointed to both CMV infection and a matching HLA type.

TCRdb re-analysed the reads in MiXCR, keeping a single row per CDR3 protein. The sample gives roughly 800,000 distinct CDR3 sequences, almost 30% of which show up once; around 12% is in the top ten. From germline, CDR1 is MDHEN and CDR2 SYDVKM. CDR3 length: 16 amino acids. The trim removed 4 bases at V and 3 bases at J, leaving 7 bases unmatched. About this clonotype: Its antigen is as yet unknown.

This sequence joins TRBV28 and TRBJ2-2; 8 positions match TRBD1. The source is a human donor in good health (CMV status not recorded). Some clones in this sample may be carry-over from other donors' samples. Sequences were derived from cultured CD8+ T cells from PBMCs, sampled from culture after CMV antigen stimulation. The CDR3 coding sequence is TGTGCCAGCAGTTCACGGGACAGGTGGGACACCGGGGAGCTGTTTTTT. It specifies CASSSRDRWDTGELFF.